The rows below give T cell receptor beta chains drawn from one sample of a study of blood T cell repertoires in COVID-19. Produced via immunoSEQ multiplex PCR; TCRdb's table is partial and in-frame only. The data show 120,000 or so clones, around 81% seen once. Sequencing was done on a sample of peripheral blood. These receptors were collected from a woman between 50 and 59 years old with acute or convalescent COVID-19. Both conserved end residues are part of each CDR3. A D gene is named only where the DNA matches it firmly. Clone size is shown for a subset of rows, as once, few, many or a class of expanded clone.

clone_size,v_call,d_call,j_call,cdr3_aa,cdr3_nt
few,TRBV7-9,TRBD1,TRBJ2-7,CASSLVDRAYEQYF,TGTGCCAGCAGCTTGGTTGACAGGGCCTACGAGCAGTACTTC
.,TRBV9,TRBD2,TRBJ2-1,CASSVGVSGAYNEQFF,TGTGCCAGCAGCGTAGGGGTTAGCGGGGCTTACAATGAGCAGTTCTTC
.,TRBV5-1,TRBD2,TRBJ2-7,CASSSAGGGWEQYF,TGCGCCAGCAGCTCCGCGGGAGGGGGCTGGGAGCAGTACTTC
.,TRBV7-9,.,TRBJ1-2,CASSLGKAGRGGYTF,TGTGCCAGCAGCTTAGGGAAGGCTGGGCGAGGGGGCTACACCTTC
.,TRBV5-1,.,TRBJ2-1,CASSLEGGRRYNEQFF,TGCGCCAGCAGCTTGGAGGGGGGGAGGCGGTACAATGAGCAGTTCTTC
.,TRBV18,TRBD1,TRBJ2-1,CASSPRRPGQAVGLSYNEQFF,TGTGCCAGCTCACCGCGTCGACCGGGACAGGCAGTGGGATTATCCTACAATGAGCAGTTCTTC
.,TRBV7-9,TRBD1,TRBJ1-4,CASSLRQGEEKLFF,TGTGCCAGCAGCTTACGACAGGGAGAAGAAAAACTGTTTTTT
.,TRBV7-2,.,TRBJ1-5,CASSFDRYQPQHF,TGTGCCAGCAGCTTCGACAGATATCAGCCCCAGCATTTT
.,TRBV19,TRBD1,TRBJ1-2,CATQRTGNDGYTF,TGTGCCACCCAGCGGACAGGGAACGATGGCTACACCTTC
.,TRBV7-2,TRBD2,TRBJ2-7,CASSLAVSGGMGEQYF,TGTGCCAGCAGCTTAGCGGTTAGCGGGGGGATGGGGGAGCAGTACTTC
.,TRBV30,.,TRBJ2-1,CAWSTFEGVEQFF,TGTGCCTGGAGTACCTTTGAGGGGGTTGAGCAGTTCTTC
.,TRBV3-1/TRBV3-2,.,TRBJ1-6,CASSVSGYSPLHF,TGTGCCAGCAGCGTATCCGGGTATTCACCCCTCCACTTT
.,TRBV27,TRBD1,TRBJ1-1,CASSFFGTGDTEAFF,TGTGCCAGCAGTTTCTTTGGGACAGGGGACACTGAAGCTTTCTTT
.,TRBV30,TRBD1,TRBJ1-1,CAWGTVNTEAFF,TGTGCCTGGGGGACAGTGAACACTGAAGCTTTCTTT
.,TRBV29-1,TRBD1,TRBJ1-2,CSGGQGINYGYTF,TGCAGCGGAGGACAGGGGATTAACTATGGCTACACCTTC
.,TRBV10-3,TRBD1,TRBJ1-3,CAISKGTGGSGNTIYF,TGTGCCATCAGTAAAGGGACAGGAGGCTCTGGAAACACCATATATTTT
.,TRBV5-1,TRBD1,TRBJ1-2,CASSPTGDYGYTF,TGCGCCAGCAGCCCAACAGGGGACTATGGCTACACCTTC
.,TRBV19,TRBD1,TRBJ2-7,CASSPINRGQGSYEQYF,TGTGCCAGTAGCCCAATCAACAGGGGGCAAGGCTCCTACGAGCAGTACTTC
.,TRBV9,TRBD1,TRBJ2-5,CASSTSTGRETQYF,TGTGCCAGCAGCACGTCGACAGGGCGAGAGACCCAGTACTTC
.,TRBV18,.,TRBJ2-3,CASSPRATTDTQYF,TGTGCCAGCTCACCACGCGCCACCACAGATACGCAGTATTTT
.,TRBV7-8,.,TRBJ1-1,CASSLEGGLLNTEAFF,TGTGCCAGCAGCTTAGAAGGGGGTCTGTTGAACACTGAAGCTTTCTTT
.,TRBV7-2,.,TRBJ2-2,CASSSVFAGELFF,TGTGCCAGCAGTTCCGTTTTCGCCGGGGAGCTGTTTTTT
.,TRBV18,.,TRBJ2-5,CASSPGQAGSRAPYF,TGTGCCAGCTCACCGGGTCAGGCGGGATCAAGGGCCCCGTACTTC
.,TRBV5-1,TRBD2,TRBJ2-3,CASSLALAGRDTQYF,TGCGCCAGCAGCTTGGCACTAGCGGGGCGAGATACGCAGTATTTT
.,TRBV6-6,TRBD2,TRBJ2-2,CASKRGSGGVELFF,TGTGCCAGCAAACGGGGTAGCGGGGGGGTGGAGCTGTTTTTT
few,TRBV10-3,.,TRBJ2-1,CAISETGGSGGTRRKQFF,TGTGCCATCAGTGAAACTGGGGGTTCGGGCGGGACCCGGAGAAAGCAGTTCTTC
few,TRBV19,.,TRBJ1-1,CASSIRSEAMNTEAFF,TGTGCCAGTAGTATTAGGTCTGAGGCTATGAACACTGAAGCTTTCTTT
.,TRBV7-9,TRBD1,TRBJ2-5,CASKITGTAFQETQYF,TGTGCCAGCAAAATCACCGGGACAGCCTTCCAAGAGACCCAGTACTTC
.,TRBV7-9,.,TRBJ2-1,CASSLELSSYNEQFF,TGTGCCAGCAGCTTAGAACTGAGCTCCTACAATGAGCAGTTCTTC
.,TRBV5-4,TRBD2,TRBJ2-5,CASSFKRGVQETQYF,TGTGCCAGCAGCTTCAAGCGGGGGGTGCAAGAGACCCAGTACTTC
.,TRBV29-1,TRBD2,TRBJ2-7,CSVEGLAGEQYF,TGCAGCGTTGAGGGACTAGCGGGCGAGCAGTACTTC
.,TRBV7-6,.,TRBJ2-1,CASSIGGQGVHEQFF,TGTGCCAGCAGCATCGGAGGCCAAGGTGTCCATGAGCAGTTCTTC
.,TRBV6-5,.,TRBJ1-1,CASSYNGGLAEAFF,TGTGCCAGCAGTTACAACGGGGGTTTGGCTGAAGCTTTCTTT
.,TRBV4-1,TRBD2,TRBJ2-3,CASSQEPGTSRTQYF,TGCGCCAGCAGCCAAGAACCAGGGACTAGTCGTACGCAGTATTTT
few,TRBV5-5,.,TRBJ1-2,CASSEGGRYGYTF,TGTGCCAGCAGTGAAGGGGGACGGTATGGCTACACCTTC
.,TRBV5-4,.,TRBJ2-7,CASSLGLHEQYF,TGTGCCAGCAGCTTGGGACTTCACGAGCAGTACTTC
.,TRBV21-1,.,TRBJ2-7,CASTPDSSYEQYF,TGTGCCAGCACCCCGGACAGTTCCTACGAGCAGTACTTC
.,TRBV3-1/TRBV3-2,.,TRBJ1-1,CASSLTGLNTEAFF,TGTGCCAGCAGCCTGACAGGCTTGAACACTGAAGCTTTCTTT
few,TRBV12-3/TRBV12-4,TRBD1,TRBJ2-7,CASSLQGYEQYF,TGTGCCAGCAGTCTACAGGGGTACGAGCAGTACTTC
.,TRBV27,.,TRBJ2-1,CASSFMVASDEQFF,TGTGCCAGCAGTTTTATGGTAGCGTCAGATGAGCAGTTCTTC
.,TRBV11-2,.,TRBJ1-6,CASSSTGSYSPLHF,TGTGCCAGCAGCTCTACAGGGAGCTATTCACCCCTCCACTTT